This is a list of T cell receptor beta chains from one sample in a study of PD-1 blockade in classical Hodgkin lymphoma. Only in-frame clones appear in the TCRdb table, and some are missing; sequencing was by immunoSEQ multiplex PCR. Among some 52,000 clones listed, approximately 89% were seen once. The material sequenced was peripheral blood mononuclear cells (PBMCs), taken before the fourth cycle of nivolumab. Receptors originate from a human donor with classical Hodgkin lymphoma. The CDR3 runs from the conserved cysteine through the conserved F or W. D genes are given only for firm matches. The listing skips clone size in some rows; elsewhere it reads once, few, many or a size class.

once	TRBV2	TRBJ1-2	NA	TGTGCCAGCAGTGAGCTCACTGGCTACACCTTC	CASSELTGYTF
NA	TRBV7-9	TRBJ2-1	NA	TGTGCCAGCAGCTATGGGGAGCGCGAGCAGTTCTTC	CASSYGEREQFF
NA	TRBV5-4	TRBJ2-7	NA	TGTGCCAGCAACCCGGGACATACCTCTGGGGAGCAGTACTTC	CASNPGHTSGEQYF
NA	TRBV7-2	TRBJ1-2	NA	TGTGCCAGCAACCCTGGGGGGGGCCGTGCTAACTATGGCTACACCTTC	CASNPGGGRANYGYTF
NA	TRBV15	TRBJ1-5	NA	TGTGCCACCAGCAGAGACAGGGCTCAGCCCCAGCATTTT	CATSRDRAQPQHF
NA	TRBV6-5	TRBJ2-7	TRBD1	TGTGCCAGCAGTTGGGGACAGGCTGCGGGGGAGCAGTACTTC	CASSWGQAAGEQYF
NA	TRBV18	TRBJ2-4	TRBD1	TGTGCCAGCTCACCGGGACAGGGGATTTCCAAAAACATTCAGTACTTC	CASSPGQGISKNIQYF
NA	TRBV6-5	TRBJ2-7	NA	TGTGCCAGCAGAAACCGCGGGCTCTCCTACGAGCAGTACTTC	CASRNRGLSYEQYF
NA	TRBV6-6	TRBJ2-7	TRBD2	TGTGCCAGCAGGGGTCGAGCGGGGGACCTCTACGAGCAGTACTTC	CASRGRAGDLYEQYF
once	TRBV7-9	TRBJ1-4	TRBD1	TGTGCCAGCAGCTTAGGGGACCAGGGGGATGAAAAACTGTTTTTT	CASSLGDQGDEKLFF
once	TRBV28	TRBJ1-5	NA	TGTGCCAGCAGAAAATTGGACACACCCGATCAGCCCCAGCATTTT	CASRKLDTPDQPQHF
NA	TRBV21-1	TRBJ1-2	NA	TGTGCCAGCAGCAAAAGGGCACTAAACAGCTATGGCTACACCTTC	CASSKRALNSYGYTF
NA	TRBV11-1	TRBJ2-2	NA	TGTGCCAGCAGCTTAGGTGCGGGGCTGTTTTTT	CASSLGAGLFF
once	TRBV29-1	TRBJ2-3	TRBD2	TGCAGCGTCCTTCGTATAGCGGGAGTGAGCGATACGCAGTATTTT	CSVLRIAGVSDTQYF
NA	TRBV27	TRBJ2-7	NA	TGTGCCAGCAGGAATACCTACGAGCAGTACTTC	CASRNTYEQYF
NA	TRBV6-6	TRBJ1-3	NA	TGTGCCAGCAGTAGGACGTCTTCTGGAAACACCATATATTTT	CASSRTSSGNTIYF
NA	TRBV7-9	TRBJ1-3	NA	TGTGCCAGCAGCTTAGGGCAGCTTGATGGAAACACCATATATTTT	CASSLGQLDGNTIYF
NA	TRBV9	TRBJ1-6	TRBD1	TGTGCCAGCAGCGTAGGGCCGGGACAGGGGAATTCACCCCTCCACTTT	CASSVGPGQGNSPLHF
NA	TRBV28	TRBJ2-3	TRBD2	TGTGCCAGCAGTTTATGGACTAGCGGGAGAAATTCAGATACGCAGTATTTT	CASSLWTSGRNSDTQYF
NA	TRBV19	TRBJ1-2	TRBD1	TGTGCCAGTATTCCAAGGACAGGGGGCGGAAATGGCTACACCTTC	CASIPRTGGGNGYTF
NA	TRBV28	TRBJ2-7	NA	TGTGCCAGCAGTTTATCGGTAGGGATCGAGCAGTACTTC	CASSLSVGIEQYF
few	TRBV14	TRBJ2-7	NA	TGTGCCAGCAGCCAAGATCGGGCGGACAGTTTGTCCTACGAGCAGTACTTC	CASSQDRADSLSYEQYF
NA	TRBV9	TRBJ2-3	NA	TGTGCCAGCAACCTATTGGGCAGCACAGATACGCAGTATTTT	CASNLLGSTDTQYF
NA	TRBV10-1	TRBJ1-2	NA	TGCGCCAGCAGTGACAGCTTTAACTATGGCTACACCTTC	CASSDSFNYGYTF
few	TRBV7-9	TRBJ1-1	NA	TGTGCCAGCAGCTTAGTACGGGGGACGGACACTGAAGCTTTCTTT	CASSLVRGTDTEAFF
NA	TRBV13	TRBJ2-7	NA	TGTGCCAGCAGGCCCAGGGGGGCGGGGGACGGCTACGAGCAGTACTTC	CASRPRGAGDGYEQYF
NA	TRBV5-1	TRBJ1-2	NA	TGCGCCAGCAGGAAGGGGGATAGGGTGTCGGATGGCTACACCTTC	CASRKGDRVSDGYTF
once	TRBV11-3	TRBJ2-2	NA	TGTGCCAGCAGCTTAGGTGGCTATAGGACAGGACTACCGGGCGGGGAGCTGTTTTTT	CASSLGGYRTGLPGGELFF
NA	TRBV27	TRBJ1-4	NA	TGTGCCAGCAGTTTGGGACAATTCAATGAAAAACTGTTTTTT	CASSLGQFNEKLFF
NA	TRBV27	TRBJ2-7	NA	TGTGCCAGCAGTCCCCCGGGCCAGCGGAGATCCTACGAGCAGTACTTC	CASSPPGQRRSYEQYF
NA	TRBV28	TRBJ1-1	TRBD1	TGTGCCAGCGGCCACCCGGGACAGGGGAACACTGAAGCTTTCTTT	CASGHPGQGNTEAFF
NA	TRBV28	TRBJ1-3	NA	TGTGCCAGCAGTTCGCGGAGAGGGGGGATCTCTGGAAACACCATATATTTT	CASSSRRGGISGNTIYF
NA	TRBV29-1	TRBJ2-6	TRBD1	TGCAGCGTGAGGACAGGGGGCGCTGGGGCCAACGTCCTGACTTTC	CSVRTGGAGANVLTF
NA	TRBV4-1	TRBJ1-5	NA	TGCGCCAGCAGCCAAGTGGGGGGACGGGGAGGTGGCAATCAGCCCCAGCATTTT	CASSQVGGRGGGNQPQHF
NA	TRBV5-4	TRBJ2-3	TRBD2	TGTGCCAGCAGCGATCCCGGGACTAGCGGCACAGATACGCAGTATTTT	CASSDPGTSGTDTQYF
NA	TRBV5-6	TRBJ1-2	NA	TGTGCCAGTATTCCGGGACACTCGAACGGGCACTATGGCTACACCTTC	CASIPGHSNGHYGYTF
NA	TRBV27	TRBJ2-2	NA	TGTGCCAGCAGTTTATTGTCGACACCGAACACCGGGGAGCTGTTTTTT	CASSLLSTPNTGELFF
NA	TRBV7-3	TRBJ2-1	TRBD2	TGTGCCAGCAGCCCAACTAGCGGGAGAGGAAATGAGCAGTTCTTC	CASSPTSGRGNEQFF
NA	TRBV14	TRBJ2-2	NA	TGTGCCAGCAGCCCCGGACAGAGGTCGAACACCGGGGAGCTGTTTTTT	CASSPGQRSNTGELFF
few	TRBV27	TRBJ2-1	TRBD2	TGTGCCAGCACCCCCACCCGTCCACCAGCGGGAGGGCTAAATCGACCTACAAATGAGCAGTTCTTC	CASTPTRPPAGGLNRPTNEQFF
few	TRBV10-3	TRBJ1-5	NA	TGTGCCAGCGCCGCGGCCAGTCTCAATCAGCCCCAGCATTTT	CASAAASLNQPQHF
NA	TRBV7-2	TRBJ1-2	TRBD1	TGTGCCAGCAGCTTAGCTCGGACAGGGTATGGCTACACCTTC	CASSLARTGYGYTF
once	TRBV7-9	TRBJ2-1	NA	TGTGCCAGCAGCTTCGGGGACCCCTACAATGAGCAGTTCTTC	CASSFGDPYNEQFF
NA	TRBV5-1	TRBJ2-1	NA	TGCGCCAGCAGCTTGGGGGCAGGGGAGGGATTGAGCAATGAGCAGTTCTTC	CASSLGAGEGLSNEQFF
NA	TRBV19	TRBJ1-2	NA	TGTGCCAGTAGTATCGGAAGCAGGGGCTACACCTTC	CASSIGSRGYTF
NA	TRBV18	TRBJ1-1	NA	TGTGCCAGCTCACCAATGATAGAAGCTTTCTTT	CASSPMIEAFF
NA	TRBV28	TRBJ2-2	TRBD1	TGTGCCAGCAGGACAGGGACAGATTACACCGGGGAGCTGTTTTTT	CASRTGTDYTGELFF
NA	TRBV9	TRBJ2-3	TRBD1	TGTGCCAGCAGCTCCTGGACAGGGTCGACAGATACGCAGTATTTT	CASSSWTGSTDTQYF
NA	TRBV7-9	TRBJ1-4	TRBD1	TGTGCCAGCAGCTCTGGACAGGGAGGGCCTAATGAAAAACTGTTTTTT	CASSSGQGGPNEKLFF
NA	TRBV7-3	TRBJ2-3	NA	TGTGCCAGCAGCCCGGGACGTACTAGCACAGATACGCAGTATTTT	CASSPGRTSTDTQYF
NA	TRBV9	TRBJ2-1	NA	TGTGCCAGCAGCGTAACGGCGAGGAGCTCCTACAATGAGCAGTTCTTC	CASSVTARSSYNEQFF
NA	TRBV5-6	TRBJ2-5	NA	TGTGCCAGCAGCTTGGATTTCCAAGAGACCCAGTACTTC	CASSLDFQETQYF
once	TRBV5-5	TRBJ2-1	TRBD2	TGTGCCAGCAGCCCGACTAGCGGCAATGAGCAGTTCTTC	CASSPTSGNEQFF
NA	TRBV5-1	TRBJ2-2	NA	TGCGCCAGCAGCTTCAGTACCTCTAACACCGGGGAGCTGTTTTTT	CASSFSTSNTGELFF
NA	TRBV28	TRBJ1-2	NA	TGTGCCAGCAGGGGACGCCGAAACTATGGCTACACCTTC	CASRGRRNYGYTF
NA	TRBV5-4	TRBJ2-5	NA	TGTGCCAGCAGCCAAGGGTTTGTCGAGACCCAGTACTTC	CASSQGFVETQYF
once	TRBV10-3	TRBJ1-1	NA	TGTGCCATCAGTGACAGGAACACTGAAGCTTTCTTT	CAISDRNTEAFF
NA	TRBV4-2	TRBJ2-1	TRBD1	TGTGCCAGCAGCCTCGACAGGGAAGGCTACAATGAGCAGTTCTTC	CASSLDREGYNEQFF
NA	TRBV7-2	TRBJ2-7	TRBD2	TGTGCCAGCAGCTTAGGGCTAGCGGGGGGACTATACGAGCAGTACTTC	CASSLGLAGGLYEQYF